The TCR beta chain described here comes from a study of early T cells in non-severe SARS-CoV-2 infection. Whole-study context: Alpha and beta chains were unpaired, from unsorted whole-blood bulk RNA. The study's findings and limits: Matching against VDJdb likely underestimated virus-specific expansions, favoring anti-spike CD8.

Unique molecular identifiers were attached to individual cDNA molecules. TCRdb processed the 5' RACE reads anew with MiXCR; each CDR3 protein has one entry. Here the sample spans around 93,000 distinct CDR3 sequences, roughly 12% being singletons. For this clonotype: The antigen is unknown.

With 4 bases removed from V and 3 bases from J, the gap between germline ends came to 6 bases. The CDR3 loop spans 12 amino acids. Germline values: CDR1 SGHDT, CDR2 YYEEEE. The TCR sequence derives from an adult who was a healthcare worker with PCR-confirmed SARS-CoV-2 infection or an uninfected control (not recorded which). The chain combines TRBV5-6 with TRBJ2-3, with no clear D. Sequencing used whole blood, obtained at baseline. The CDR3 DNA follows: TGTGCCAGCAGCACTACAACAGATACGCAGTATTTT. Protein sequence: CASSTTTDTQYF.